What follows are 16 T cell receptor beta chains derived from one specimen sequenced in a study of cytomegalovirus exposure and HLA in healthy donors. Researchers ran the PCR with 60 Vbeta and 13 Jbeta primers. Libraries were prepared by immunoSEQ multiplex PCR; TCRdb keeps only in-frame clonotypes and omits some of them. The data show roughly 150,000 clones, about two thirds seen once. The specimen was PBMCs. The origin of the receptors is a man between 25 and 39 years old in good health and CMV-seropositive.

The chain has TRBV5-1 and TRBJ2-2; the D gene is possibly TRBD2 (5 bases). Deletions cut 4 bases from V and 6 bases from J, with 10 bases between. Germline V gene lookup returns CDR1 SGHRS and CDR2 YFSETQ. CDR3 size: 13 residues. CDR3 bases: TGCGCCAGCAGCGTTGGAGGCCCCGGGGAGCTGTTTTTT. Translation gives CASSVGGPGELFF.

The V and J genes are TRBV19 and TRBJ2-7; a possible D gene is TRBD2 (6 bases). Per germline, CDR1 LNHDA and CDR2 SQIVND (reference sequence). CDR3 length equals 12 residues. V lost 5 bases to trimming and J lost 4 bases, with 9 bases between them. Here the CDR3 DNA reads TGTGCCAGTAGTTTAAGCGGGTACGAGCAGTACTTC. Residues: CASSLSGYEQYF.

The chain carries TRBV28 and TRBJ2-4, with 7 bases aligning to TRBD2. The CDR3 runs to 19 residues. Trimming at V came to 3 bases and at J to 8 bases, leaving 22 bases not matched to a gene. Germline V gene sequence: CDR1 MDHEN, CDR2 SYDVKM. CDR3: CASSFSPSGWGRVLDIQYF. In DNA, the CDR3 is TGTGCCAGCAGTTTTTCGCCTAGCGGCTGGGGTCGGGTATTAGACATTCAGTACTTC.

CDR3 sequence (DNA): TGTGCCAGCAGACGGGACTCCATCTACGAGCAGTACTTC. Its translation: CASRRDSIYEQYF. The chain is built from TRBV2 and TRBJ2-7; TRBD2 might be the D (6 bases). CDR3 size: 13 residues. The germline V and J ends were trimmed by 6 bases and 3 bases, with 12 bases remaining between them. Germline lookup yields CDR1 SNHLY and CDR2 FYNNEI.

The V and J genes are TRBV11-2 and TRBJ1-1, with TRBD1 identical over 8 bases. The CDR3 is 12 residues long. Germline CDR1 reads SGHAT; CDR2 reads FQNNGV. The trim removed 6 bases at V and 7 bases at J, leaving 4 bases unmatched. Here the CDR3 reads CASRQGGSEAFF. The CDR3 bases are TGTGCCAGCAGACAGGGGGGGAGTGAAGCTTTCTTT.

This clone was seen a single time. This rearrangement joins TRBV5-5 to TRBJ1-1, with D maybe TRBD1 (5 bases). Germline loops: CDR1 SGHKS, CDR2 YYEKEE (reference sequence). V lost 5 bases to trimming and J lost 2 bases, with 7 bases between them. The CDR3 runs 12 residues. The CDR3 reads CASRRGNTEAFF. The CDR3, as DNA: TGTGCCAGCAGAAGGGGAAACACTGAAGCTTTCTTT.

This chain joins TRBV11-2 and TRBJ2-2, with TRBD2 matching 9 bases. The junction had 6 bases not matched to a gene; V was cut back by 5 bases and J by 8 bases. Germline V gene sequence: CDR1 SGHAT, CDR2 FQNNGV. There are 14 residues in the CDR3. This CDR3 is CASSQTSGSGELFF. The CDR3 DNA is TGTGCCAGCAGCCAGACTAGCGGAAGTGGGGAGCTGTTTTTT.

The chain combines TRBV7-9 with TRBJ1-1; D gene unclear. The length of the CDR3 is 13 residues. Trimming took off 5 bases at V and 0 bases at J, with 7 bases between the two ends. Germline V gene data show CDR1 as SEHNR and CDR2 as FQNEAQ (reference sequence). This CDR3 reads CASSHRVNTEAFF. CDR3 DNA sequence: TGTGCCAGCAGCCACCGAGTGAACACTGAAGCTTTCTTT.

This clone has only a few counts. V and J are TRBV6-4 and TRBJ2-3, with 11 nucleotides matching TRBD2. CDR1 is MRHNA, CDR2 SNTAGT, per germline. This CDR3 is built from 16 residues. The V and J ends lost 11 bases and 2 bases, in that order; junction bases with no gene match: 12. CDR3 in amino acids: CARPGTSGCPTDTQYF. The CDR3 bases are TGTGCCCGCCCCGGGACTAGCGGATGTCCCACAGATACGCAGTATTTT.

The CDR3 nucleotides are TGCGCCAGCAGCCCGTCCCGGTTTCGCCACGAGCAGTACTTC. Its translation is CASSPSRFRHEQYF. The chain is built from TRBV5-1 and TRBJ2-7; D not certain. The CDR3 is 14 residues long. Germline CDR1 and CDR2: SGHRS and YFSETQ. V was pared by 4 bases and J by 5 bases, with 16 bases between.

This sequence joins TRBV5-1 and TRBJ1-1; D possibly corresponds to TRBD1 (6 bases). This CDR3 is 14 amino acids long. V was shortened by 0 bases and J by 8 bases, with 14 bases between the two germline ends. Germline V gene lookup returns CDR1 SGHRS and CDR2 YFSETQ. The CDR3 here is CASSLDWGGPEAFF. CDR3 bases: TGCGCCAGCAGCTTGGATTGGGGGGGGCCCGAAGCTTTCTTT. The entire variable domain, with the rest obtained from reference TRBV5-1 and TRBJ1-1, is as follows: KAGVTQTPRYLIKTRGQQVTLSCSPISGHRSVSWYQQTPGQGLQFLFEYFSETQRNKGNFPGRFSGRQFSNSRSEMNVSTLELGDSALYLCASSLDWGGPEAFFGQGTRLTVV.

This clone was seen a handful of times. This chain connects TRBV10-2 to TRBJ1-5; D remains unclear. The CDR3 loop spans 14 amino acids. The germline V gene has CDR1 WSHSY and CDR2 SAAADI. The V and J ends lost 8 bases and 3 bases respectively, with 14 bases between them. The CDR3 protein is CASGRGWINQPQHF. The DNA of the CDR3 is TGCGCCAGCGGTAGAGGGTGGATCAATCAGCCCCAGCATTTT.

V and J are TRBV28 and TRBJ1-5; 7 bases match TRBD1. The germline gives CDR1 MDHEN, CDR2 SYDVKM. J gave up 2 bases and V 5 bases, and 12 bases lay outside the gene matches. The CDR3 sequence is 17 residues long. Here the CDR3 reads CASSPKGGQGGNQPQHF. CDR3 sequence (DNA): TGTGCCAGCAGTCCTAAAGGGGGCCAGGGGGGCAATCAGCCCCAGCATTTT.

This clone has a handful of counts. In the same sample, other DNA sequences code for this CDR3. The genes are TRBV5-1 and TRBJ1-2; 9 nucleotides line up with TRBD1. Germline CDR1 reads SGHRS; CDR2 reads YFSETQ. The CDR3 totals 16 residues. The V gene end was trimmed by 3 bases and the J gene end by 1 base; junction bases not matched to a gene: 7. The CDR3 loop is CASSSTGTGFNYGYTF. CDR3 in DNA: TGCGCCAGCAGCTCGACCGGGACAGGGTTTAACTATGGCTACACCTTC.

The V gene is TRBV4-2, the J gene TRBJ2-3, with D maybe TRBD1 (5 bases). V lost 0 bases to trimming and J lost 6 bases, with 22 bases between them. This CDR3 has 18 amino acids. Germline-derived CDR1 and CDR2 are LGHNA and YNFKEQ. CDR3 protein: CASSQDPQFLDSTDTQYF. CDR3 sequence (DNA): TGTGCCAGCAGCCAAGACCCCCAATTTCTCGACAGTACGGATACGCAGTATTTT.

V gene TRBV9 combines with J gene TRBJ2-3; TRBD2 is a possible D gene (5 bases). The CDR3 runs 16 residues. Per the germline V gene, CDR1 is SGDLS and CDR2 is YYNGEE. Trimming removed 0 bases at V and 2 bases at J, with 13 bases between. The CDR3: CASSVGGSGYTDTQYF. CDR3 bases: TGTGCCAGCAGCGTAGGGGGAAGCGGTTACACAGATACGCAGTATTTT. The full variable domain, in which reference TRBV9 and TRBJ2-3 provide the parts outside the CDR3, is DSGVTQTPKHLITATGQRVTLRCSPRSGDLSVYWYQQSLDQGLQFLIQYYNGEERAKGNILERFSAQQFPDLHSELNLSSLELGDSALYFCASSVGGSGYTDTQYFGPGTRLTVL.